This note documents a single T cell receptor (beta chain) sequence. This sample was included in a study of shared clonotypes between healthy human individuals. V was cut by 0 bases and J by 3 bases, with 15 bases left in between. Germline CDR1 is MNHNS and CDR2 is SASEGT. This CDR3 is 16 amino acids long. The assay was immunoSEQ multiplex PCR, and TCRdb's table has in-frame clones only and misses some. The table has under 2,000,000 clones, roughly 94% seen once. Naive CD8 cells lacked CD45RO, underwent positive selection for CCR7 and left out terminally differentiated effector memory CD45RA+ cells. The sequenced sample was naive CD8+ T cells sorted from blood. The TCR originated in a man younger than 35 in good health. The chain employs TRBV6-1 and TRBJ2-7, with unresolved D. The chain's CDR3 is CASSEAGLVLNYEQYF. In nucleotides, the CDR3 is TGTGCCAGCAGTGAAGCGGGTCTCGTTCTGAACTACGAGCAGTACTTC.